This T cell receptor beta chain was identified during a study of OX40 agonist ivuxolimab in advanced cancers. Germline CDR1 reads LGHNT; CDR2 reads FRNRAP. The CDR3 covers 16 residues. With 2 bases clipped from V and 3 bases from J, the junction kept 7 bases outside the gene matches. Here immunoSEQ multiplex PCR was the method, and the copy in TCRdb shows in-frame clones only, minus some. The sample records tens of thousands of clones, around four fifths being singletons. The TCR sequence derives from an adult with an advanced solid tumor such as melanoma, head and neck, liver or kidney cancer. The sequences come from CD4+ or CD8+ T cells sorted from blood, collected in a trial of the OX40 agonist ivuxolimab. V and J are TRBV12-5 and TRBJ2-5; 9 bases are a match to TRBD1. The CDR3 spells CASGLRPDRGEETQYF. The CDR3, as DNA: TGTGCTAGTGGTTTGCGTCCGGACAGGGGAGAAGAGACCCAGTACTTC.